This T cell receptor beta chain was recovered during a study of T cell repertoires in cytomegalovirus infection. As for the study in general: CMV infection and matching HLA type were both indicated by public TCR beta signatures. Study results and limitations: Individuals carrying CMV plus the relevant HLA were identified by cumulative frequency of public TCR beta families.

One entry per CDR3 protein results from TCRdb running MiXCR on the reads. The data hold fewer than 550,000 distinct CDR3 sequences, with under 40% observed a single time. This clonotype was recorded only once. What it binds is not known. CDR3 length: 14 amino acids. Trimming cost V 1 base and J 8 bases, with 12 bases left between them. Looked up from germline, CDR1 is SGHAT and CDR2 is FQNNGV. Material: PBMCs. The source of this sequence is a human donor in good health (CMV status not recorded). Some clones in this sample may be carry-over from other donors' samples. The rearrangement uses TRBV11-2 and TRBJ2-1; D gene ambiguous. DNA of the CDR3: TGTGCCAGCAGCTTAGGGGCTAGATCTTATGAGCAGTTCTTC. This encodes CASSLGARSYEQFF.